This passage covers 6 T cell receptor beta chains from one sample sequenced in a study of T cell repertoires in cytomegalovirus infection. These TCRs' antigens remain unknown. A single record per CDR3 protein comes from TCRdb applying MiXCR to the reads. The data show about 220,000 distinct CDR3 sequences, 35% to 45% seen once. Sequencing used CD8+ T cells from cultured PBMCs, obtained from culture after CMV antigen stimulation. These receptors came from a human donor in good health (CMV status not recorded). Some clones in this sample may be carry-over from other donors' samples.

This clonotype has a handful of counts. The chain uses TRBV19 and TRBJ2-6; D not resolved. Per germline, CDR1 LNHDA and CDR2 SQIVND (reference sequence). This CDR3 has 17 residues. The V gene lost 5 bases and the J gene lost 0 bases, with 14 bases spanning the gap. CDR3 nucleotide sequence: TGTGCCAGTAGTCCCCGGAAGGCTTACTCTGGGGCCAACGTCCTGACTTTC. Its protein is CASSPRKAYSGANVLTF.

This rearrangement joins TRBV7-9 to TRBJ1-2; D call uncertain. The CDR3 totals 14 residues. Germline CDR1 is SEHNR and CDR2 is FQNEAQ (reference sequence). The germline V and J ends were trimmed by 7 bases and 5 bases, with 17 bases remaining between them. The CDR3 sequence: CASKRFKNGYGYTF. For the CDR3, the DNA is TGTGCCAGCAAGCGGTTTAAGAACGGGTATGGCTACACCTTC.

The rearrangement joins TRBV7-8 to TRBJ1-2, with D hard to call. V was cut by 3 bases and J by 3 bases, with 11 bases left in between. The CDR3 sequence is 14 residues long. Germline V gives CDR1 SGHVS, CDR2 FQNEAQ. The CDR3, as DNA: TGTGCCAGCAGCTTCCAGGCGGCTGACTATGGCTACACCTTC. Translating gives CASSFQAADYGYTF.

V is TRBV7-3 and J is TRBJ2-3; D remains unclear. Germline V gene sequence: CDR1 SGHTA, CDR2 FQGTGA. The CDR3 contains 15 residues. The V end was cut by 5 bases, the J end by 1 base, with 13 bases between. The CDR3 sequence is CASSPSLRRTDTQYF. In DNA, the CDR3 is TGTGCCAGCAGCCCTTCACTCCGCCGCACAGATACGCAGTATTTT.

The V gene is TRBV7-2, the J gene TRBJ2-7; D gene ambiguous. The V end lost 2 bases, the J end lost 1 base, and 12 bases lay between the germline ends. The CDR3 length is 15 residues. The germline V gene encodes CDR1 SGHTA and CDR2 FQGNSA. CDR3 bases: TGTGCCAGCAGCTTACTGGACCAACCATCCTACGAGCAGTACTTC. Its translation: CASSLLDQPSYEQYF.

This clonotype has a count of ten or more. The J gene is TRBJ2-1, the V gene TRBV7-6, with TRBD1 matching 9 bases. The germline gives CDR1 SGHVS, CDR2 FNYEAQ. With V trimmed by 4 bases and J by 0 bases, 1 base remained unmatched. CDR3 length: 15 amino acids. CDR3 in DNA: TGTGCCAGCAGCTCGGACAGGGGCTCCTACAATGAGCAGTTCTTC. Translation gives CASSSDRGSYNEQFF.